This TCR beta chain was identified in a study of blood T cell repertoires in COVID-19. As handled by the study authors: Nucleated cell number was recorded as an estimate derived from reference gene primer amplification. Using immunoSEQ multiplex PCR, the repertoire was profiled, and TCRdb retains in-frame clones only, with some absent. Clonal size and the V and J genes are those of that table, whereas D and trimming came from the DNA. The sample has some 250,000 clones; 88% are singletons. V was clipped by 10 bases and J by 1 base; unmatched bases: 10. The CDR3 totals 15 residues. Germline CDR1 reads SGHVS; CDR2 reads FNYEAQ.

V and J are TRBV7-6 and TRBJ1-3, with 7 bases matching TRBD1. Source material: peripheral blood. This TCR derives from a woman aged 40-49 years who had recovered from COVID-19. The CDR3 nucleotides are TGTGCCACGGCCCGGACAGGCCGTTCTGGAAACACCATATATTTT. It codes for CATARTGRSGNTIYF.